Reported below is one TCR beta chain. V lost 7 bases to trimming and J lost 0 bases; unmatched junction nucleotides: 6. The CDR3 runs 15 residues. Germline CDR1 reads SNHLY; CDR2 reads FYNNEI. In the study's own analysis: Amplifying reference gene primers gave estimates of nucleated cell counts. Clones were sequenced by immunoSEQ multiplex PCR, and TCRdb holds only the in-frame ones, with some missing. V and J calls plus clone size are reproduced from that table; the DNA served to infer D and trimming. The table records roughly 200,000 clones, about 85% of them present only once. The data are from a study of blood T cell repertoires in COVID-19. Across the study: Researchers got acute and convalescent COVID-19 samples from the United States, Italy and Spain. Sources were T cells, B-cell-depleted T cells, or PBMCs; the material itself was cDNA or gDNA.

The source material was peripheral blood. This chain uses TRBV2 with TRBJ2-1; 7 nucleotides align to TRBD1. The clonotype was recovered from a man aged 70 or older with acute or convalescent COVID-19. The CDR3 loop reads CASTKGQSSYNEQFF. For the CDR3, the DNA is TGTGCCAGCACCAAGGGACAGAGCTCCTACAATGAGCAGTTCTTC.